This TCR beta chain was profiled in a study of Graves' ophthalmopathy and Graves' hyperthyroidism. Study observations and caveats: In blood, most expanded thyroid clonotypes above 0.001 frequency were also detected. A classifier, a 13-signature model, separated ophthalmopathy from stable hyperthyroidism with around 88% sensitivity and around 80% specificity.

The study amplified TCR beta CDR3 regions using RNA transcripts. After a first-round RT-PCR with HTBI primers, a second-round multiplex PCR was run. Each CDR3 protein is one row after TCRdb ran MiXCR on the multiplex PCR reads. The sample records 200,000 to 250,000 distinct CDR3 sequences, roughly 29% being singletons. The study enrolled ophthalmopathy donors with moderate-to-severe activity, CAS ≥3, NOSPECS ≥4 and duration under 3 months. This CDR3 spans 15 amino acids. Trimming took off 6 bases at V and 10 bases at J, with 19 bases between the two ends. As regards this clonotype: The antigen is unknown.

This TCR derives from a man between 45 and 60 years old with Graves' ophthalmopathy. The genes are TRBV12-3 or TRBV12-4 and TRBJ1-6; D perhaps matches TRBD1 (6 bases). Sequenced material: peripheral blood. CDR3 sequence reads: CASSPRAGAGSPLHF. CDR3 nucleotides: TGTGCCAGCAGCCCCAGGGCAGGGGCCGGATCACCCCTCCACTTT.